A single T cell receptor (beta chain) is shown here with its context. The source of the sample is a study of blood T cell repertoires in COVID-19. Trimming cost V 4 bases and J 6 bases, with 16 bases left between them. This CDR3 has 15 residues. The germline V gene has CDR1 SNHLY and CDR2 FYNNEI. Some clones are missing from TCRdb's copy, which holds only in-frame ones; the method was immunoSEQ multiplex PCR. The repertoire holds about 180,000 clones, about 81% seen once, with about 11% in the top ten. The V gene is TRBV2, the J gene TRBJ2-1; D might be TRBD2 (6 bases). What was sequenced was peripheral blood. This receptor was identified in a woman of 80 years or more with COVID-19, enrolled during active disease. CDR3 sequence (DNA): TGTGCCAGCAGTGCGGGCAGGGAGGTCTCCAATGAGCAGTTCTTC. Amino acids: CASSAGREVSNEQFF.